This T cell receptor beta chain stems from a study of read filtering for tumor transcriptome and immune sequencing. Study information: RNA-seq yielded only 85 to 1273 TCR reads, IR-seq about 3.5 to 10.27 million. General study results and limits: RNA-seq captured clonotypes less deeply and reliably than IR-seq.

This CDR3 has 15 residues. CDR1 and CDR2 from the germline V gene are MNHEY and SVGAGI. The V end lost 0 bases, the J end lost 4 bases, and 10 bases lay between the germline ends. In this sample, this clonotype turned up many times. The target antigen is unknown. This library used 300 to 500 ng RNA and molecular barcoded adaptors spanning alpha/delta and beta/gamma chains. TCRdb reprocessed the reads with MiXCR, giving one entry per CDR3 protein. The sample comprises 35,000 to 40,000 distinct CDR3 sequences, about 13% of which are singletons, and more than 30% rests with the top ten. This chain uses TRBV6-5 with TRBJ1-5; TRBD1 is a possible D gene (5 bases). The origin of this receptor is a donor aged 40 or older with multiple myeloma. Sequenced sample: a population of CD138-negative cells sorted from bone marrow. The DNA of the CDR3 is TGTGCCAGCAGTTACTCGGGGCAGCCTAATCAGCCCCAGCATTTT. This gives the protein CASSYSGQPNQPQHF.